Below are 24 T cell receptor beta chains sequenced from a single sample in a study of blood T cell repertoires in COVID-19. Sequencing was performed with immunoSEQ multiplex PCR; in TCRdb, only in-frame clones are kept and a portion is missing. Counted here are fewer than 250,000 clones, 84% occurring once; the ten biggest clones make up approximately 8%. Sequences were obtained from peripheral blood. The receptors were sampled from a woman in her forties or fifties with active or convalescent COVID-19.

The CDR3 nucleotides are TGTGCCAGCAGCGTGACTAGCGGATCTACCGGCACAGATACGCAGTATTTT. Translated: CASSVTSGSTGTDTQYF. J is TRBJ2-3 and V is TRBV9; TRBD2 agrees at 9 bases. Germline V CDR1 and CDR2: SGDLS, YYNGEE. CDR3 length: 17 amino acids. The V segment lost 2 bases and the J segment 1 base; nucleotides outside the gene matches: 8. Full variable domain (rest looked up from reference TRBV9 and TRBJ2-3): DSGVTQTPKHLITATGQRVTLRCSPRSGDLSVYWYQQSLDQGLQFLIQYYNGEERAKGNILERFSAQQFPDLHSELNLSSLELGDSALYFCASSVTSGSTGTDTQYFGPGTRLTVL.

The chain links TRBV24-1 to TRBJ1-5, with 9 bases that match TRBD1. J was trimmed by 5 bases and V by 2 bases; bases with no gene match: 9. Germline-derived CDR1 and CDR2 are KGHDR and SFDVKD. The CDR3 consists of 17 residues. Here the CDR3 DNA reads TGTGCCACCAGTGATTCCCGAACCGGGACAGGGCATCAGCCCCAGCATTTT. Its protein product is CATSDSRTGTGHQPQHF.

This chain uses TRBV19 with TRBJ2-7; tentative D call: TRBD1 (5 bases). The CDR3 sequence is 15 residues long. V was trimmed by 2 bases and J by 3 bases, leaving 14 bases between them. Per the germline V gene, CDR1 is LNHDA and CDR2 is SQIVND (reference sequence). The CDR3 nucleotides are TGTGCCAGTAGTATATCCCAGGGCCAGTTCTACGAGCAGTACTTC. Its protein product is CASSISQGQFYEQYF.

The chain combines TRBV9 with TRBJ2-3; D not resolved. Trimming took 3 bases from V and 5 from J, leaving 7 bases between them. CDR3 length: 12 residues. Per the germline V gene, CDR1 is SGDLS and CDR2 is YYNGEE. The chain's CDR3 is CASSEPRDTQYF. CDR3 nucleotide sequence: TGTGCCAGCAGCGAGCCAAGAGATACGCAGTATTTT.

The J gene is TRBJ1-5, the V gene TRBV7-9; D possibly corresponds to TRBD1 (5 bases). CDR1 SEHNR and CDR2 FQNEAQ come from the germline V gene (reference sequence). V lost 5 bases and J lost 2, with 19 bases in between. This CDR3 is 17 amino acids long. CDR3 bases: TGTGCCAGCAGCCCTGGATGGGGGGTCATAGGCAATCAGCCCCAGCATTTT. Translated: CASSPGWGVIGNQPQHF.

The chain has TRBV5-5 and TRBJ1-6; 10 bases fit TRBD1. This CDR3 comprises 15 residues. In germline, CDR1 is SGHKS, CDR2 YYEKEE (reference sequence). J lost 9 bases, V lost 0 bases, and 3 bases had no gene match. This CDR3 reads CASSLGTGGISPLHF. The CDR3 DNA reads TGTGCCAGCAGCTTGGGGACAGGGGGGATTTCACCCCTCCACTTT.

The gene calls are TRBV6-5 and TRBJ2-7; 9 nucleotides align to TRBD1. Germline CDR1 and CDR2: MNHEY and SVGAGI. The length of the CDR3 is 13 residues. The V segment lost 6 bases and the J segment 3 bases; nucleotides outside the gene matches: 3. CDR3 region: CASRGGQGYEQYF. Here the CDR3 DNA reads TGTGCCAGCAGGGGGGGACAGGGCTACGAGCAGTACTTC.

The genes are TRBV6-6 and TRBJ2-7; no reliable D call. The CDR3 length is 12 residues. Trimming pared 4 bases from V and 6 bases from J, leaving 10 bases between. CDR1 and CDR2 from the germline V gene are MNHNY and SVGAGI (reference sequence). The CDR3 reads CASSFPRGEQYF. DNA of the CDR3: TGTGCCAGCAGTTTCCCGCGTGGCGAGCAGTACTTC.

This chain links TRBV5-1 with TRBJ1-1; 8 positions match TRBD1. The CDR3 has 14 residues. The junction had 9 bases not matched to a gene; V was cut back by 4 bases and J by 7 bases. Germline V gene sequence: CDR1 SGHRS, CDR2 YFSETQ. CDR3 DNA sequence: TGCGCCAGCAGCGTGGACAGGGCCGGCGTTGAAGCTTTCTTT. Its protein product is CASSVDRAGVEAFF.

The rearrangement uses TRBV28 and TRBJ1-2; TRBD1 might be the D (5 bases). V was pared by 5 bases and J by 4 bases, with 14 bases between. This CDR3 region has 14 residues. Germline CDR1 MDHEN, CDR2 SYDVKM. CDR3 bases: TGTGCCAGCAGTCCCCTGACAGCGTTCTATGGCTACACCTTC. As protein: CASSPLTAFYGYTF.

The chain joins TRBV11-2 to TRBJ2-5; 8 bases map to TRBD1. In germline, CDR1 is SGHAT, CDR2 FQNNGV. This CDR3 region has 15 residues. Germline trimming cut 5 bases from V and 4 bases from J; bases unmatched to any gene: 9. For the CDR3, the DNA is TGTGCCAGCAGCCCGGCCGGACAGGGCGCAGAGACCCAGTACTTC. This translates into CASSPAGQGAETQYF.

The genes are TRBV12-3 or TRBV12-4 and TRBJ1-3, with D perhaps TRBD1 (5 bases). The CDR3 spans 13 residues. V lost 6 bases to trimming and J lost 11 bases, with 17 bases between them. The CDR3 coding sequence is TGTGCCAGCAGCGCCCGGGGGTGGAGGGCCATATATTTT. Translating it yields CASSARGWRAIYF.

This rearrangement joins TRBV5-4 to TRBJ2-2; 7 nucleotides agree with TRBD2. The CDR3 spans 16 residues. The trim removed 1 base at V and 6 bases at J, leaving 9 bases unmatched. Germline V CDR1 and CDR2: SGHNT, YYREEE (reference sequence). CDR3 sequence (DNA): TGTGCCAGCAGCTTGATGACTAGCAGGGCTTCCGGGGAGCTGTTTTTT. Its translation is CASSLMTSRASGELFF.

The chain combines TRBV4-1 with TRBJ1-1, with D possibly TRBD1 on 5 matching bases. CDR1 MGHRA and CDR2 YSYEKL come from the germline V gene. V lost 2 bases and J 4 bases, leaving 11 bases between the germline ends. The CDR3 is 14 residues long. The CDR3 region has the DNA TGCGCCAGCAGCCAATTTCGGAGGGGCACTGAAGCTTTCTTT. This codes for CASSQFRRGTEAFF.

This clone has a single count. The CDR3 nucleotides read TGTGCCAGCAGCCCTCGGGATACGCAGTATTTT. This gives the protein CASSPRDTQYF. The chain couples TRBV11-2 to TRBJ2-3; D is unresolved. The CDR3 is 11 amino acids. Trimming removed 5 bases at V and 6 bases at J, with 6 bases between. Looked up from germline, CDR1 is SGHAT and CDR2 is FQNNGV.

This rearrangement joins TRBV7-9 to TRBJ2-1, with D possibly being TRBD2 (6 bases). Germline CDR1 and CDR2: SEHNR and FQNEAQ (reference sequence). This CDR3 contains 13 residues. V was shortened by 3 bases and J by 10 bases, with 13 bases between the two germline ends. The DNA for the CDR3 is TGTGCCAGCAGCTTTGAAGGGGCGGGGGAGCAGTTCTTC. Translated: CASSFEGAGEQFF.

This chain links TRBV3-1 (or the pseudogene TRBV3-2) with TRBJ1-2; D gene unclear. The germline V gene encodes CDR1 LGHDT and CDR2 YNNKEL (reference sequence). Trimming shortened V by 7 bases and J by 0 bases, and 18 bases separated the two germline ends. This CDR3 has 16 residues. The DNA for the CDR3 is TGTGCCAGCACCCCCATAGGAGAACCACCTAACTATGGCTACACCTTC. Translating gives CASTPIGEPPNYGYTF.

The V call is TRBV19, the J call TRBJ2-4; 8 bases are shared with TRBD1. J lost 6 bases, V lost 6 bases, and 10 bases had no gene match. There are 15 residues in the CDR3. Germline-derived CDR1 and CDR2 are LNHDA and SQIVND (reference sequence). This chain's CDR3 is CASRRQGYGLNIQYF. The CDR3 DNA sequence: TGTGCCAGTAGACGACAGGGGTATGGGTTAAACATTCAGTACTTC.

CDR3 region: CASSERTGRYGYTF. The CDR3 DNA sequence: TGTGCCAGCAGTGAACGGACAGGGCGGTATGGCTACACCTTC. The chain is built from TRBV28 and TRBJ1-2, with TRBD1 identical over 8 bases. Losses at the gene ends were 5 bases for V and 5 bases for J; bases not matched to a gene: 7. Germline V gene data show CDR1 as MDHEN and CDR2 as SYDVKM. CDR3 length: 14 residues.

This chain joins TRBV7-2 and TRBJ2-2; D unresolved. CDR1 and CDR2 (germline): SGHTA, FQGNSA. There are 15 residues in the CDR3. V lost 8 bases, J lost 2 bases, and 15 bases lay in between. The CDR3 here is CASCPAVGNTGELFF. Here the CDR3 DNA reads TGTGCCAGCTGCCCCGCGGTGGGTAACACCGGGGAGCTGTTTTTT.

The V and J genes are TRBV5-1 and TRBJ1-2; 8 bases align to TRBD1. The CDR3 length is 13 residues. Unmatched junction bases numbered 6, after V lost 7 bases and J lost 4 bases. CDR1 and CDR2 from the germline V gene are SGHRS and YFSETQ. This chain's CDR3 is CASGETGVYGYTF. For the CDR3, the DNA is TGCGCCAGCGGAGAGACAGGGGTCTATGGCTACACCTTC.

The J gene is TRBJ1-2, the V gene TRBV27; weak D call: TRBD1 (5 bases). The germline V gene encodes CDR1 MNHEY and CDR2 SMNVEV (reference sequence). V was cut by 6 bases and J by 6 bases, with 14 bases left in between. This CDR3 is 13 amino acids long. Here the CDR3 reads CASSLGGVNGYTF. In DNA form, the CDR3 reads TGTGCCAGCAGCCTGGGGGGGGTGAATGGCTACACCTTC.

The chain has TRBV29-1 and TRBJ2-5; a possible D gene is TRBD1 (5 bases). The CDR3 spans 12 residues. Germline CDR1 SQVTM, CDR2 ANQGSEA. Trimming cost V 7 bases and J 5 bases, with 14 bases left between them. Written as DNA, the CDR3 is TGCAGCGGGATAAGGGGTGGCGAGACCCAGTACTTC. Protein product: CSGIRGGETQYF.

In DNA form, the CDR3 reads TGTGCCAGTAGCCCTACGGGGGGACACTCTTTTTCTAGCACAGATACGCAGTATTTT. Protein product: CASSPTGGHSFSSTDTQYF. The rearrangement uses TRBV19 and TRBJ2-3; maybe TRBD2 (7 bases). Trimming left V 6 bases short and J 0 bases short, with 25 bases between. The CDR3 runs 19 residues. The germline V gene has CDR1 LNHDA and CDR2 SQIVND (reference sequence).